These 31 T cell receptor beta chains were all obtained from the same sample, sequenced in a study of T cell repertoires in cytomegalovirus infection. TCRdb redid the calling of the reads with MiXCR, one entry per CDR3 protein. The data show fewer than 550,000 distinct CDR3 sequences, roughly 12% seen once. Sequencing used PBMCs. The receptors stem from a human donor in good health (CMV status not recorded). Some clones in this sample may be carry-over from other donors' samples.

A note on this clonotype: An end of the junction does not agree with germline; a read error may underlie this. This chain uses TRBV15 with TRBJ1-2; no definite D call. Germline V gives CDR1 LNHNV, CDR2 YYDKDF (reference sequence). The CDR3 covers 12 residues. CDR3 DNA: TGTGCCACCAGCAGAGATTTCTATGTCTACACCTTC. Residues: CATSRDFYVYTF. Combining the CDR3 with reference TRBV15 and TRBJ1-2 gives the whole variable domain DAMVIQNPRYQVTQFGKPVTLSCSQTLNHNVMYWYQQKSSQAPKLLFHYYDKDFNNEADTPDNFQSRRPNTSFCFLDIRSPGLGDTAMYLCATSRDFYVYTFGSGTRLTVV.

The CDR3 nucleotides are TGCAGTGCGCCCTGGGATCAGCCCCAGCATTTT. As protein: CSAPWDQPQHF. This chain joins TRBV20-1 and TRBJ1-5; D gene uncertain. Trimming cost V 6 bases and J 5 bases, with 8 bases left between them. This CDR3 is 11 amino acids long. CDR1 and CDR2 (germline): DFQATT, SNEGSKA (reference sequence).

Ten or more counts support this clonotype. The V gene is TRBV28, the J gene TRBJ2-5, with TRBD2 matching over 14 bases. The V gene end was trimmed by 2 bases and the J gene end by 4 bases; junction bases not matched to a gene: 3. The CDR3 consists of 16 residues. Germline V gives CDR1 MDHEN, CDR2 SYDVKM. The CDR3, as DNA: TGTGCCAGCAGTTTACGACTAGCGGGAGGGCCAGAGACCCAGTACTTC. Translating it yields CASSLRLAGGPETQYF. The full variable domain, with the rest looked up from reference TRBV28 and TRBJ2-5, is DVKVTQSSRYLVKRTGEKVFLECVQDMDHENMFWYRQDPGLGLRLIYFSYDVKMKEKGDIPEGYSVSREKKERFSLILESASTNQTSMYLCASSLRLAGGPETQYFGPGTRLLVL.

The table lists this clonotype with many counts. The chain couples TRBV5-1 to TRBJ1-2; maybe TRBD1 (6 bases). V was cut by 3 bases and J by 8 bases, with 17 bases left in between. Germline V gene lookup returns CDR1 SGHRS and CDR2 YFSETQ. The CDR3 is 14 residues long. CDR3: CASSSADPGEGYTF. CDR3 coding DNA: TGCGCCAGCAGCTCGGCGGACCCAGGGGAAGGCTACACCTTC. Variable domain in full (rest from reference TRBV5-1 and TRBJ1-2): KAGVTQTPRYLIKTRGQQVTLSCSPISGHRSVSWYQQTPGQGLQFLFEYFSETQRNKGNFPGRFSGRQFSNSRSEMNVSTLELGDSALYLCASSSADPGEGYTFGSGTRLTVV.

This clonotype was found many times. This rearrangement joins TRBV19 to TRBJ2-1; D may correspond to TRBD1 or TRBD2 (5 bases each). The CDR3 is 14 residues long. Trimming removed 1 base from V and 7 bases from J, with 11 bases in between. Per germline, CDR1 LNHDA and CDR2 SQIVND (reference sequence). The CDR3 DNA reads TGTGCCAGTAGTATAGGGGGGAATGGAAATGAGCAGTTCTTC. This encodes CASSIGGNGNEQFF.

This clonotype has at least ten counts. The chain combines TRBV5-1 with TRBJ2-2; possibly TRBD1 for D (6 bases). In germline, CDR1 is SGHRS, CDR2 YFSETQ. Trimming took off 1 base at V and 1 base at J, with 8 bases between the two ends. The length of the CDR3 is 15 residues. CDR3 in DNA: TGCGCCAGCAGCTTGACAGGGAAGAACACCGGGGAGCTGTTTTTT. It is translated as CASSLTGKNTGELFF.

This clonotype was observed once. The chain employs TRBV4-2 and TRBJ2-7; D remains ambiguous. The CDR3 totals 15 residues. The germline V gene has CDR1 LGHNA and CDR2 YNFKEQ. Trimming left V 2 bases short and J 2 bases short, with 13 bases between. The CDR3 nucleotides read TGTGCCAGCAGCCAAACGTCGGTTCAAACCTACGAGCAGTACTTC. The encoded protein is CASSQTSVQTYEQYF.

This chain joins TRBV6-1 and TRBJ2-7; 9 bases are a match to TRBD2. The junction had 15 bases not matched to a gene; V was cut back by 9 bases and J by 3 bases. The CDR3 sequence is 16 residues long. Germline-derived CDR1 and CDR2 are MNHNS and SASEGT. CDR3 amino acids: CASPREGAGGYYEQYF. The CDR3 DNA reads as TGTGCCAGTCCGCGTGAAGGAGCGGGAGGATACTACGAGCAGTACTTC.

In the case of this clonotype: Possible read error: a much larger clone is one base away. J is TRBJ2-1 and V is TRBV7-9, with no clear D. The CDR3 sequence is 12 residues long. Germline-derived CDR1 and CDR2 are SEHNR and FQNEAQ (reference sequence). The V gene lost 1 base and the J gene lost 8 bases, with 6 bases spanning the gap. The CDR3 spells CASSLVGYEQFF. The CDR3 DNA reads TGTGCCAGCAGCTTAGTAGGCTATGAGCAGTTCTTC.

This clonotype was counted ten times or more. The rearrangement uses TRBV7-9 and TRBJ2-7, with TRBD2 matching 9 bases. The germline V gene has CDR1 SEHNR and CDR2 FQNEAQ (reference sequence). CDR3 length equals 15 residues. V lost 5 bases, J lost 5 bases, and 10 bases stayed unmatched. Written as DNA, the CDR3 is TGTGCCAGCAGCCTTATAGCGGGGGCCCACAACGAGCAGTACTTC. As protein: CASSLIAGAHNEQYF.

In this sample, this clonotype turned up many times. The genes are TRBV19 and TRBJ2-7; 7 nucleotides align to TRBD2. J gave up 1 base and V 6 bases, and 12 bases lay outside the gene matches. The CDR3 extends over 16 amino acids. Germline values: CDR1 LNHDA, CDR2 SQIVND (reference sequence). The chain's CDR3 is CASSSPSGLSSYEQYF. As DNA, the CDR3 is TGTGCCAGTAGCTCCCCCTCGGGACTATCATCCTACGAGCAGTACTTC.

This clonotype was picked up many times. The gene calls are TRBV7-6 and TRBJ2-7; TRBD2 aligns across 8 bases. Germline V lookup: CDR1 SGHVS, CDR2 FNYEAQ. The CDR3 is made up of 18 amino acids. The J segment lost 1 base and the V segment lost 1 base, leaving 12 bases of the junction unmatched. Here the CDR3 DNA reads TGTGCCAGCAGCTTAGGGGCGGGAGGTTCATATGATTCCTACGAGCAGTACTTC. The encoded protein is CASSLGAGGSYDSYEQYF.

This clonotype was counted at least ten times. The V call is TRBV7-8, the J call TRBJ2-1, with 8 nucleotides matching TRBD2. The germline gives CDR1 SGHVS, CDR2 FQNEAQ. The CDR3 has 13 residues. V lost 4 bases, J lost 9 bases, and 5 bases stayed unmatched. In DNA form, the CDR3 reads TGTGCCAGCAGCTCCATCGGGGGGGTTGAGCAGTTCTTC. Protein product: CASSSIGGVEQFF.

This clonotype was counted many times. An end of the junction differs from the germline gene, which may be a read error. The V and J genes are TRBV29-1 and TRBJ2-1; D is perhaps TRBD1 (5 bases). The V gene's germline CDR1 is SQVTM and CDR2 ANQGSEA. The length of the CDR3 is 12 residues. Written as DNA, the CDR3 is TGCAGCGTGGAAGGGGAATCAGAAGAGCAGTTCTTC. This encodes CSVEGESEEQFF.

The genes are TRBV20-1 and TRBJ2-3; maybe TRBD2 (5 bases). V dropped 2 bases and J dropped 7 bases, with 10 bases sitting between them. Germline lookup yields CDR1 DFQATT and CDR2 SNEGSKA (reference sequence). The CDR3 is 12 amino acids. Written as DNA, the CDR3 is TGCAGTGCTAGACGGGATTTAAATACGCAGTATTTT. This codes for CSARRDLNTQYF.

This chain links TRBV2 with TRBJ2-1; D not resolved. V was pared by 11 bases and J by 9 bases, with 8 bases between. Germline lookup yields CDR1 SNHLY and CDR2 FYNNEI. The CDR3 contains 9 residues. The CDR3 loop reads CAGFGEQFF. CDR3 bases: TGTGCCGGGTTTGGTGAGCAGTTCTTC.

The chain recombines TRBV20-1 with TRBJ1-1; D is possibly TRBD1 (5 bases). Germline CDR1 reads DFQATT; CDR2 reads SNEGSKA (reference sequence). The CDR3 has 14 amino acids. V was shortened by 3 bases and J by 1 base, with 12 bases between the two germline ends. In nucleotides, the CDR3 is TGCAGTGCTAGGGGATCAACAGGGAACACTGAAGCTTTCTTT. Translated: CSARGSTGNTEAFF.

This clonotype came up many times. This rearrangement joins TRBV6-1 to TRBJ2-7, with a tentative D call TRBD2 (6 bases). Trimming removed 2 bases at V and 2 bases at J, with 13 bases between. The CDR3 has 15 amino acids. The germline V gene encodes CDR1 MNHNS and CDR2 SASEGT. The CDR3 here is CASSEWSSVPYEQYF. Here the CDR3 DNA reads TGTGCCAGCAGTGAATGGTCTAGCGTACCCTACGAGCAGTACTTC.

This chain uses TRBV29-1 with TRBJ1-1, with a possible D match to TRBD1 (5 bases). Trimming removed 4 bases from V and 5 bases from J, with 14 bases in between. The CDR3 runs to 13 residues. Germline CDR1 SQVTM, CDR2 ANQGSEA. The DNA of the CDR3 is TGCAGCGTTGGGGGCAGGGTCGGGACTGAAGCTTTCTTT. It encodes CSVGGRVGTEAFF.

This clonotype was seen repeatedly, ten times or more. The CDR3 nucleotides are TGTGCCAGCAGACCCGCCGGGACAACCGACCCCAAGGATGAGCAGTTCTTC. It specifies CASRPAGTTDPKDEQFF. V gene TRBV7-2 combines with J gene TRBJ2-1, with D possibly TRBD1 on 6 matching bases. The CDR3 extends over 17 amino acids. The V end was cut by 6 bases, the J end by 8 bases, with 26 bases between. Per the germline V gene, CDR1 is SGHTA and CDR2 is FQGNSA.

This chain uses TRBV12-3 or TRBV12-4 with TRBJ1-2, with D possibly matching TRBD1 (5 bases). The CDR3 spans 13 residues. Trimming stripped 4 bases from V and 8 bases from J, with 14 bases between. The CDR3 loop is CASSSRGVTGYTF. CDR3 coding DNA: TGTGCCAGCAGTTCGCGGGGCGTAACGGGCTACACCTTC.

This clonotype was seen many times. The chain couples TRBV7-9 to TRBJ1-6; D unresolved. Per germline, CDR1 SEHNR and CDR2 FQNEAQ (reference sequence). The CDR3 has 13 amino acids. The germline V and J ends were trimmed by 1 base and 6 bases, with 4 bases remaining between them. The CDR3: CASSLVSNSPLHF. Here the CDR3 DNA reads TGTGCCAGCAGCTTAGTATCTAATTCACCCCTCCACTTT.

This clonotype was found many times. CDR3 DNA sequence: TGCGCCAGCAGTGAGTCACGGCGATCACCCCTCCACTTT. Amino acid sequence: CASSESRRSPLHF. The rearrangement uses TRBV10-2 and TRBJ1-6; unclear D gene. The CDR3 consists of 13 residues. Germline CDR1 WSHSY, CDR2 SAAADI. The V end was cut by 0 bases, the J end by 10 bases, with 7 bases between.

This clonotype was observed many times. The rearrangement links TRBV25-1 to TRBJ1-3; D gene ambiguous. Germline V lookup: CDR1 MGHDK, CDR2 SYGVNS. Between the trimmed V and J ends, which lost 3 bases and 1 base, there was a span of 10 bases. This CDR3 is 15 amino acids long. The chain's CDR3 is CASSEDGRSGNTIYF. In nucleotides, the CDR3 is TGTGCCAGCAGTGAGGACGGCCGATCTGGAAACACCATATATTTT. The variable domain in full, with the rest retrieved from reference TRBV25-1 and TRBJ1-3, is EADIYQTPRYLVIGTGKKITLECSQTMGHDKMYWYQQDPGMELHLIHYSYGVNSTEKGDLSSESTVSRIRTEHFPLTLESARPSHTSQYLCASSEDGRSGNTIYFGEGSWLTVV.

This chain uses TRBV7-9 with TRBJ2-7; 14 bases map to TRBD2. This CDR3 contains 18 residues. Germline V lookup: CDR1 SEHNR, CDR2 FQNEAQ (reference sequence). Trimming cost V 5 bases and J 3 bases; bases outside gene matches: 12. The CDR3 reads CASSPERGTSGRFYEQYF. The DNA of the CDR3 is TGTGCCAGCAGCCCCGAGCGGGGGACTAGCGGGAGATTCTACGAGCAGTACTTC. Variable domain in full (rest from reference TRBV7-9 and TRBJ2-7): DTGVSQNPRHKITKRGQNVTFRCDPISEHNRLYWYRQTLGQGPEFLTYFQNEAQLEKSRLLSDRFSAERPKGSFSTLEIQRTEQGDSAMYLCASSPERGTSGRFYEQYFGPGTRLTVT.

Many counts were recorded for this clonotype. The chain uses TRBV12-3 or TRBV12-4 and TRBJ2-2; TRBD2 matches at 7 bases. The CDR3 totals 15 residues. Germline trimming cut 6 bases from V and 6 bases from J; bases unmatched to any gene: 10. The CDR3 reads CASRIAGRTPGELFF. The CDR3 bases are TGTGCCAGCAGAATAGCGGGCCGCACCCCCGGGGAGCTGTTTTTT.

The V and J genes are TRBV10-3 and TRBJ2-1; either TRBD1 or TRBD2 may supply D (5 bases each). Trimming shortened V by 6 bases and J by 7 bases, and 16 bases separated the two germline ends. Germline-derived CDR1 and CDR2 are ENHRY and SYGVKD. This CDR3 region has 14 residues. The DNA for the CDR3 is TGTGCCATCAGGCCGGGACCTAGGGGTAATGAGCAGTTCTTC. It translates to CAIRPGPRGNEQFF.

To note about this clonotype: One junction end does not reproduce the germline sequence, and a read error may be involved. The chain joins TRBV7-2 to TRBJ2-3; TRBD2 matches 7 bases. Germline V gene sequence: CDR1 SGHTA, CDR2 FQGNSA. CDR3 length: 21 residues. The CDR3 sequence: CAGSLVPPGPFGGGRSDTQYF. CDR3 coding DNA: TGTGCCGGCAGCTTAGTACCTCCGGGACCCTTTGGGGGGGGTCGGTCCGATACGCAGTATTTT.

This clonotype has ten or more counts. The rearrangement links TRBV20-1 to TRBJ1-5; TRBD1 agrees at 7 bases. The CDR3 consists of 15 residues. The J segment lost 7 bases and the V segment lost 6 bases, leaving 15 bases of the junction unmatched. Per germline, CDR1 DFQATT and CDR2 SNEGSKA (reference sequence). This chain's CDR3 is CSASDQTGAKQPQHF. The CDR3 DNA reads TGCAGTGCCTCAGACCAAACAGGGGCGAAACAGCCCCAGCATTTT.

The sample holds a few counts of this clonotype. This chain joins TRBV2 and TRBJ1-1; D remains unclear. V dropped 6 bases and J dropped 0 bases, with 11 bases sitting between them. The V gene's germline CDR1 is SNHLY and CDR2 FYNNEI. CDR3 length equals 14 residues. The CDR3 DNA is TGTGCCAGCAGACAAGCAAGTATGAACACTGAAGCTTTCTTT. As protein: CASRQASMNTEAFF.

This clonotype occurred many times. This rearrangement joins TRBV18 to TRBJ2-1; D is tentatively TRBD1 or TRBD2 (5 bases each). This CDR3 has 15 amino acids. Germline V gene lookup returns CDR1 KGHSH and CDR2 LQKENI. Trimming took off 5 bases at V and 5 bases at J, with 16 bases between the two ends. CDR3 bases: TGTGCCAGCTCATCCGGGACCCCACCCCACAATGAGCAGTTCTTC. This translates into CASSSGTPPHNEQFF.